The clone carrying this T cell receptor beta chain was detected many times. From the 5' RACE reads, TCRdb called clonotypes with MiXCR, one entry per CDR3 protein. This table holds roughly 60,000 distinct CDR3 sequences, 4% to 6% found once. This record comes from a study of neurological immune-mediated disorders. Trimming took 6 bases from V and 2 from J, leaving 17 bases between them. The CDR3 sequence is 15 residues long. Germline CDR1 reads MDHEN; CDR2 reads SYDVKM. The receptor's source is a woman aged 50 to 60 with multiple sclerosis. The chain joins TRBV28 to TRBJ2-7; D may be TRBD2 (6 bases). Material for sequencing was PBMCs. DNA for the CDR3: TGTGCCAGCAGCCTAACGGGGGAAATTCCCTACGAGCAGTACTTC. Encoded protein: CASSLTGEIPYEQYF.